This T cell receptor (beta chain) was sequenced in a study of blood T cell repertoires in COVID-19. The overall study: The study drew acute and convalescent COVID-19 samples from the United States, Italy and Spain.

The CDR3 is made up of 14 amino acids. CDR1 is SGHVS, CDR2 FQNEAQ, per germline. Deletions cut 1 base from V and 5 bases from J, with 11 bases between. Generated by immunoSEQ multiplex PCR, the TCRdb table keeps only in-frame clones and is missing some. The data show about 81,000 clones, with 90% to 95% seen just once and 1.9% held by the top ten. In this sample, this clone turned up once. The chain has TRBV7-8 and TRBJ2-5; tentatively, D is TRBD1 (6 bases). Sequenced material: peripheral blood. The sequence was obtained from a woman aged 45-65 years in a cohort sampled during active COVID-19. The CDR3 here is CASSLDWGQETQYF. CDR3 nucleotides: TGTGCCAGCAGCTTAGATTGGGGGCAGGAGACCCAGTACTTC.